This TCR beta chain was documented in a study of T cell changes during pregnancy in multiple sclerosis. TCRdb's copy holds only in-frame clones and misses some; the assay was immunoSEQ multiplex PCR. This sample has tens of thousands of clones; about 91% occur once, and the top ten carry around 0.45%. In germline, CDR1 is LNHNV, CDR2 YYDKDF (reference sequence). The CDR3 consists of 13 residues. The ends were cut back, 1 base at V and 11 bases at J, with 14 bases in the middle. This chain uses TRBV15 with TRBJ1-1, with D unclear. The sequence was obtained from a female donor in good health, enrolled as a control in a pregnancy study. The sequenced sample was CD4+ T cells from peripheral blood mononuclear cells, obtained in the third trimester of pregnancy. In nucleotides, the CDR3 is TGTGCCACCAGCAGAGGGCCAAGGAAACAGGCTTTCTTT. Translating gives CATSRGPRKQAFF.